This TCR beta chain derives from a study of blood T cell repertoires in COVID-19. Across the whole study: The United States, Italy and Spain provided the acute and convalescent COVID-19 samples.

This clone has just one count. The identical CDR3 is also encoded by other nucleotide sequences in the sample. Generated by immunoSEQ multiplex PCR, the TCRdb table keeps only in-frame clones and is missing some. Of about 280,000 clones listed, approximately 85% were seen once; the top ten hold 4.5% to 5.5%. Trimming pared 2 bases from V and 3 bases from J, leaving 8 bases between. The CDR3 covers 13 residues. CDR1 MNHNY and CDR2 SVGAGI come from the germline V gene (reference sequence). The receptor comes from a man in his fifties or sixties with active or convalescent COVID-19. Sequencing input: peripheral blood. This chain uses TRBV6-6 with TRBJ2-7; TRBD2 is a possible D gene (6 bases). As DNA, the CDR3 is TGTGCCAGCAGTTACGGAGGGAGCTACGAGCAGTACTTC. Its protein is CASSYGGSYEQYF.